Reported below is one T cell receptor beta chain. Its antigen remains undetermined. Base qualities are not at hand, and no much larger clone is one base apart. This entry comes from a study of blood T cell repertoires in COVID-19 (dated by TCRdb to 2020 to 2022). Background for the entire study: Samples covering the acute and convalescent phases of COVID-19 were provided by collaborators in the United States, Italy and Spain. HLA class I and class II types, where available, came from metadata supplied by the sample provider rather than from assay-based typing. Subjects who had been exposed to COVID-19, were actively infected with it, or had recovered from it provided the deeply sampled blood TCRbeta repertoires that made up the dataset. The repertoires were released in a freely available public database meant as a resource for research on the immune response to SARS-CoV-2. The sample metadata nearly always contained a de-identified subject ID, COVID-19 status, age in years and sex. The samples were drawn from the first 160 participants of the ongoing ImmuneRACE study and from 950 to 1,500 subjects provided by 6 global collaborators. The prospective study material was composed of cDNA or gDNA derived from T cells, B-cell-depleted T cells, or PBMCs. Overall study outcomes, separate from this receptor: The amount of clinical and demographic metadata varied by source and participant and was provided uncurated.

TCRbeta CDR3 regions were amplified from genomic DNA by means of the immunoSEQ Assay, a bias-controlled multiplex PCR. For the original study's pipeline: Within the assay, amplification of reference gene primers was used to estimate how many nucleated cells each sample contained. To quantify the absolute abundance of each unique TCRbeta CDR3 rearrangement, sequence reads were collapsed and filtered. For each sample, productive Simpson clonality was calculated by taking the square root of Simpson's diversity index across productive rearrangements. TCRdb retrieved this table from immuneACCESS and kept in-frame rearrangements only. Not all clones are present; in checked studies, unresolved V genes account for under half, and no reason is known for the remainder. The V and J calls and clone size are taken from that table; D and trimming were inferred from the DNA. The sample has approximately 300,000 clones on record, roughly 90% of them singletons. The ten biggest clones cover roughly 5% of the sample.

Enrolling through a virtual design, the prospective study's participants ranged in age from roughly 18 to 89 years and lived across more than 20 United States geographic areas. To assign participants to cohorts, the prospective study relied on clinical history that participants themselves reported in a screening survey and a study questionnaire. For ImmuneRACE Cohort 3, a participant was defined as recovered based on two consecutive negative NP/OP PCR tests, clearance by a healthcare professional, or resolution of symptoms. Mobile phlebotomists in the prospective study collected whole blood, serum and a nasopharyngeal or oropharyngeal swab from every participant. Participants in the prospective study had the option to provide additional blood draws and questionnaires over a roughly two-month period. Before DNA extraction, blood samples from the prospective study were shipped at room temperature or frozen.

This TCR came from a man in his sixties who had recovered from COVID-19. The sample consisted of PBMCs or T cells enriched from blood (not recorded which).

The DNA is as follows: TGTGCCAGCAGTCCTCCCCAGCGGGGCACAGATACGCAGTATTTT. Its translation is CASSPPQRGTDTQYF. Here the chain combines TRBV28 and TRBJ2-3; D gene: possibly TRBD2, on 6 matching bases. CDR1 MDHEN and CDR2 SYDVKM were looked up in the germline V gene. V was cut back by 5 bases and J by 1 base, leaving a gap of 13 bases between them. The CDR3 covers 15 residues, taking in both the cysteine and the phenylalanine. The DNA shown is the 45-base CDR3, in frame from base 1.